The 7 T cell receptor beta chains listed next were all sequenced from one sample in a study of monozygotic twins with inflammatory bowel disease. TCRdb reprocessed the 5' RACE reads and keeps a single row for each CDR3 protein, giving no DNA. The sample includes just over 300,000 distinct CDR3 sequences. Sequenced: blood. These receptors were taken from a human donor with ulcerative colitis or Crohn's disease, or a healthy co-twin of an affected twin (not recorded which).

V gene TRBV5-1 combines with J gene TRBJ2-2; TCRdb's D gene call, TRBD1, goes unchecked for lack of DNA. From germline, CDR1 is SGHRS and CDR2 YFSETQ. The CDR3 totals 15 residues. This CDR3 is CASSLEGAHGGELFF.

V and J are TRBV20-1 and TRBJ2-4; the TRBD1 assignment by TCRdb is unverifiable without DNA. The CDR3 consists of 15 residues. Per the germline V gene, CDR1 is DFQATT and CDR2 is SNEGSKA (reference sequence). The CDR3 sequence: CSADRAPLAKNMQYF.

V is TRBV7-2 and J is TRBJ2-3; TCRdb picks TRBD1, but there is no DNA to check that call. In germline, CDR1 is SGHTA, CDR2 FQGNSA. CDR3 length: 17 residues. The CDR3 loop is CASSPQGSFRESDTQYF.

V usage is TRBV4-1 and J usage is TRBJ2-1; TCRdb names TRBD2, which stays unverified in the absence of DNA. CDR3 length: 16 amino acids. The germline V gene encodes CDR1 MGHRA and CDR2 YSYEKL. The CDR3 protein is CASSPSPSGRNNEQFF.

The J gene is TRBJ1-5, the V gene TRBV28; TCRdb's D call, TRBD1, is unchecked because there is no DNA. Germline V gene data show CDR1 as MDHEN and CDR2 as SYDVKM. The CDR3 loop spans 13 amino acids. CDR3: CASRTGFNQPQHF.

The rearrangement joins TRBV6-2 or TRBV6-3 to TRBJ2-2. Germline CDR1 MNHEY, CDR2 SVGEGT. This CDR3 has 12 amino acids. This CDR3 is CASRVWAGELFF.

The rearrangement joins TRBV7-2 to TRBJ2-2; TCRdb gives TRBD2 as the D gene, but with no DNA this cannot be confirmed. The germline V gene encodes CDR1 SGHTA and CDR2 FQGNSA. The CDR3 totals 15 residues. The CDR3 region is CASSLRGGEAGELFF. Full variable domain (rest looked up from reference TRBV7-2 and TRBJ2-2): GAGVSQSPSNKVTEKGKDVELRCDPISGHTALYWYRQSLGQGLEFLIYFQGNSAPDKSGLPSDRFSAERTGGSVSTLTIQRTQQEDSAVYLCASSLRGGEAGELFFGEGSRLTVL.